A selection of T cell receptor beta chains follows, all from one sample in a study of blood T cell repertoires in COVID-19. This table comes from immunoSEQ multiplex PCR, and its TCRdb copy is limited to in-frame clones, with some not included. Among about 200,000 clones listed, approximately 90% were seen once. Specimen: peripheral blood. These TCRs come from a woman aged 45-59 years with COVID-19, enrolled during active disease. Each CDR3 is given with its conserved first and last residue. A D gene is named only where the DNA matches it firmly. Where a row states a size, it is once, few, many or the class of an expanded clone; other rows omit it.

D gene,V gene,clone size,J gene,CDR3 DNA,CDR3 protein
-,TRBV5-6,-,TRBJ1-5,TGTGCCAGCAGCTTTTACAGGTCCGTTCAGCCCCAGCATTTT,CASSFYRSVQPQHF
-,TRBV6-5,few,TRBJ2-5,TGTGCCACCAGACAGGTTTCGGAGACCCAGTACTTC,CATRQVSETQYF
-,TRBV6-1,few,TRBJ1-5,TGTGCCAGCAGTGAAACAGGGAATCAGCCCCAGCATTTT,CASSETGNQPQHF
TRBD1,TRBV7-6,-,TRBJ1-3,TGTGCCAGCAGCTTAGGAAACAGGGGAGCGAGAAACACCATATATTTT,CASSLGNRGARNTIYF
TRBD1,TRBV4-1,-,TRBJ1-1,TGCGCCAGCAGCCAACCCCCGGACAGGGGCGGCACTGAAGCTTTCTTT,CASSQPPDRGGTEAFF
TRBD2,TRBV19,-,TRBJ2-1,TGTGCCAGTAGAGTCGGGGGGAGCTCCTACAATGAGCAGTTCTTC,CASRVGGSSYNEQFF
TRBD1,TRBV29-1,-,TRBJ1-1,TGCAGCGTTCTACAGGGGGCTATCACTGAAGCTTTCTTT,CSVLQGAITEAFF
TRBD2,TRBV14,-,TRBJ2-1,TGTGCCAGCAGCCAAGGTGCGGGGGGGGAGACTGAGCAGTTCTTC,CASSQGAGGETEQFF
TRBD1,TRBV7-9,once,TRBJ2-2,TGTGCCAGCAGTCACCGTCGACAGGGGGCGCCCGGCGGGGAGCTGTTTTTT,CASSHRRQGAPGGELFF
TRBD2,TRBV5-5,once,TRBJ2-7,TGTGCCAGCAGCTTGGGACTAGCGGGGCTCTTTGAGCAGTACTTC,CASSLGLAGLFEQYF
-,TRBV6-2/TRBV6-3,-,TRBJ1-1,TGTGCCAGCAGTAAACTGGAAACAGGGCGTAAGAACACTGAAGCTTTCTTT,CASSKLETGRKNTEAFF
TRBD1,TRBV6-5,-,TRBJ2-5,TGTGCCAGCAGTTACCTCCGGACAGGGCGGGAGACCCAGTACTTC,CASSYLRTGRETQYF
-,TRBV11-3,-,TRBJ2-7,TGTGCCAGCAGCCGAGGGATTATAACGGGGACACCTTCCTACGAGCAGTACTTC,CASSRGIITGTPSYEQYF
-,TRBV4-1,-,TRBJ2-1,TGCGCCAGCAGCCAAGGGGAGGGGGACAATGAGCAGTTCTTC,CASSQGEGDNEQFF
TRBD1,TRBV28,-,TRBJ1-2,TGTGCCAGCAGTTTCGGGACAGAGTATGGCTACACCTTC,CASSFGTEYGYTF
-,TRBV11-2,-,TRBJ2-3,TGTGCCAGCAGCTTAGATAGGGGCGGGGGCCGGACGGCGCAGTATTTT,CASSLDRGGGRTAQYF
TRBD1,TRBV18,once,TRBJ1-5,TGTGCCAGCTCACCGGAGACAGGGACCAATCAGCCCCAGCATTTT,CASSPETGTNQPQHF
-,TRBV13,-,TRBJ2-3,TGTGCCAGCCTCCGGGGTAGGGTCAGGGATACGCAGTATTTT,CASLRGRVRDTQYF
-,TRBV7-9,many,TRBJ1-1,TGTGCCAGCAGGGACGCGGGCTCGTTTGCGAAACCTGAAGCTTTCTTT,CASRDAGSFAKPEAFF
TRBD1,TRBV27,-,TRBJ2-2,TGTGCCAGCACCGAACAGGGGGCGGCCGGGGAGCTGTTTTTT,CASTEQGAAGELFF
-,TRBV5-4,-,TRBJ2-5,TGTGCCAGCAGCCCGGGCACAGGGACCCAAGAGACCCAGTACTTC,CASSPGTGTQETQYF
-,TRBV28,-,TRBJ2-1,TGTGCCACGGGAAGGAGGGATGAGCAGTTCTTC,CATGRRDEQFF
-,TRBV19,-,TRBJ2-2,TGTGCCAGTTACCGAGGACAGAACACCGGGGAGCTGTTTTTT,CASYRGQNTGELFF
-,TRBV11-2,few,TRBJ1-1,TGTGCCAGCAGCCCCCTGAGTATTCTTGAAGCTTTCTTT,CASSPLSILEAFF
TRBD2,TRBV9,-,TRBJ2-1,TGTGCCAGCAGCGTAGCTACGACTAGCGGGTCCCTCCCATCCTACAATGAGCAGTTCTTC,CASSVATTSGSLPSYNEQFF
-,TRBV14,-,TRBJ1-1,TGTGCCAGCAGCCAAGTTCAGCCAAGCAGGGTCACTGAAGCTTTCTTT,CASSQVQPSRVTEAFF
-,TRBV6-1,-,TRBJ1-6,TGTGCCAGCAGTGAAGTGTCCTTGTCCAGTTCACCCCTCCACTTT,CASSEVSLSSSPLHF
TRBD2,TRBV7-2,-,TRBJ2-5,TGTGCCAGCAGCCTTTGGGGCGGGGGGGTCCCCAAGACCCAGTACTTC,CASSLWGGGVPKTQYF
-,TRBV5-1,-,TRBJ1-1,TGCGCCAGTGCTCCCCGGACAGTCAACACTGAAGCTTTCTTT,CASAPRTVNTEAFF
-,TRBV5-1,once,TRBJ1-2,TGCGCCAGCGCCCGGGGGGGGACCGCTAACTATGGCTACACCTTC,CASARGGTANYGYTF
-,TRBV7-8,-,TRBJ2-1,TGTGCCACCTTTGCCTCCGGGACTCAAGCCTACAATGAGCAGTTCTTC,CATFASGTQAYNEQFF
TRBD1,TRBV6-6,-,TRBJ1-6,TGTGCCAGCAGTCATGGGACAGCCGACCTTGAGCCACCCCTCCACTTT,CASSHGTADLEPPLHF
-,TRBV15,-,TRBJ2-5,TGTGCCACCAGCACGACGGGGATCGGCGGGCCTCAAGAGACCCAGTACTTC,CATSTTGIGGPQETQYF
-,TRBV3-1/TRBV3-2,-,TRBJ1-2,TGTGCCAGCAGCCAAAAACCACAGAATACCAATGGCTACACCTTC,CASSQKPQNTNGYTF
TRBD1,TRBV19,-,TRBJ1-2,TGTGCCAGTACCCCACAGGGGATCTCCGGTGGCTACACCTTC,CASTPQGISGGYTF
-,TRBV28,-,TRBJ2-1,TGTGCCAGCAGTTCACCCCCTAGCGATCCGTTCTTC,CASSSPPSDPFF